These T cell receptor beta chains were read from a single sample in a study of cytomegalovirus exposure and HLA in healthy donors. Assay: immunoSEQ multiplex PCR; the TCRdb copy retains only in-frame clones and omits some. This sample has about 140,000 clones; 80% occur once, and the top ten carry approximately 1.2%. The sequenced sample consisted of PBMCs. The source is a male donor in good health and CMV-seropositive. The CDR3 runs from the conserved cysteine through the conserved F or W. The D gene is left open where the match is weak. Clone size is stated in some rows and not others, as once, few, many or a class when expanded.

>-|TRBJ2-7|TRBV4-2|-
CASSQDIQDYYEQYF
TGTGCCAGCAGCCAAGATATACAGGACTACTACGAGCAGTACTTC
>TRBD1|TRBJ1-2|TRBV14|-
CASSPRQGTGYTF
TGTGCCAGCAGCCCACGACAGGGGACCGGCTACACCTTC
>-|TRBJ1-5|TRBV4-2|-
CASSQRDSSNQPQHF
TGTGCCAGCAGCCAACGCGACAGTAGCAATCAGCCCCAGCATTTT
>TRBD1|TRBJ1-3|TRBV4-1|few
CASSQYSIGTGVNTIYF
TGCGCCAGCAGCCAATACTCGATAGGGACAGGTGTAAACACCATATATTTT
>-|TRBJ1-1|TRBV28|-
CASRTPGYGTEAFF
TGTGCCAGCAGAACGCCAGGGTATGGCACTGAAGCTTTCTTT
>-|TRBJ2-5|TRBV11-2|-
CASSVDRETQYF
TGTGCCAGCAGCGTAGACAGAGAGACCCAGTACTTC
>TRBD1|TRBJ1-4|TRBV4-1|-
CASRFRQGGAHGEKLFF
TGCGCCAGCAGATTTAGACAGGGGGGTGCCCATGGCGAAAAACTGTTTTTT
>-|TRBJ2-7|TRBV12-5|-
CASRGTAVYEQYF
TGTGCTAGTCGCGGGACAGCCGTCTACGAGCAGTACTTC
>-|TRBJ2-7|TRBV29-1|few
CSVSPRAYEQYF
TGCAGCGTGAGTCCCAGGGCCTACGAGCAGTACTTC
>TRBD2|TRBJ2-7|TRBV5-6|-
CASSSKTSGRLTAYEQYF
TGTGCCAGCAGCTCCAAGACTAGCGGGAGGCTCACAGCCTACGAGCAGTACTTC
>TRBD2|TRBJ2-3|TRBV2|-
CASSVGLAGSTDTQYF
TGTGCCAGCAGTGTGGGACTAGCGGGGAGCACAGATACGCAGTATTTT
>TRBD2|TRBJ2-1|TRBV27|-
CASSLAGGPFDEQFF
TGTGCCAGCAGTTTAGCGGGAGGGCCTTTCGATGAGCAGTTCTTC
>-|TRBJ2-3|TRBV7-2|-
CASRLRRSGLGSTDTQYF
TGTGCCAGCAGACTTAGGAGGTCCGGCTTAGGCAGCACAGATACGCAGTATTTT
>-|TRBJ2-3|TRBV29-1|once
CSVRGRNTDTQYF
TGCAGCGTGAGGGGGAGAAACACAGATACGCAGTATTTT
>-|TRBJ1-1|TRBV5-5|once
CASSLRAGPDTEAFF
TGTGCCAGCAGCTTACGAGCAGGCCCCGACACTGAAGCTTTCTTT
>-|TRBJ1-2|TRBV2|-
CASSATGTHYGYTF
TGTGCCAGCAGCGCAACAGGGACCCACTATGGCTACACCTTC
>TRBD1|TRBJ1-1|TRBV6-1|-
CALSQGAHTEAFF
TGTGCCTTATCACAGGGGGCGCACACTGAAGCTTTCTTT
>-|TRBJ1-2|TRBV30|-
CAWSVTGTYGYTF
TGTGCCTGGAGCGTTACAGGGACCTATGGCTACACCTTC
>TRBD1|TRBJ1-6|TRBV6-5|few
CASKGAGGNSPLHF
TGTGCCAGCAAAGGTGCAGGGGGGAATTCACCCCTCCACTTT
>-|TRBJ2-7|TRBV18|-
CASSPAYEQYF
TGTGCCAGCTCACCCGCCTACGAGCAGTACTTC
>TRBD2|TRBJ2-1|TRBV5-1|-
CASSLSSGGGGEQFF
TGCGCCAGCAGCTTGAGTAGCGGGGGGGGAGGTGAGCAGTTCTTC
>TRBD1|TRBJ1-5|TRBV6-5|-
CASSPQTGQPQHF
TGTGCCAGCAGTCCACAGACAGGGCAGCCCCAGCATTTT
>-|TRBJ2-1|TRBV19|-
CASSSPGGPRNEQFF
TGTGCCAGTAGTAGCCCGGGGGGCCCTAGAAATGAGCAGTTCTTC
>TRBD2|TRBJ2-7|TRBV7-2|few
CASSTPASGAHF
TGTGCCAGCAGCACCCCAGCTAGCGGGGCACACTTC
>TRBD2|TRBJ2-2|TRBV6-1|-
CASRRPGGAPGELFF
TGTGCCAGCAGACGTCCCGGGGGGGCCCCCGGGGAGCTGTTTTTT
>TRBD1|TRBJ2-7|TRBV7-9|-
CASSPWSGGAAYEQYF
TGTGCCAGCAGCCCCTGGTCAGGGGGCGCCGCCTACGAGCAGTACTTC
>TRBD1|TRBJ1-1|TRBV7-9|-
CSSSLESGGRDTEAFF
TGTTCCAGCAGCTTAGAGTCAGGGGGCCGGGACACTGAAGCTTTCTTT
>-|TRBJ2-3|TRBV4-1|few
CASSLSEAGAITDTQYF
TGCGCCAGCAGCCTAAGTGAGGCGGGGGCGATCACAGATACGCAGTATTTT
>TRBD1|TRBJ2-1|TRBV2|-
CASTVWDRVHNEQFF
TGTGCCAGCACCGTATGGGACAGGGTCCACAATGAGCAGTTCTTC